This TCR beta chain was sequenced for a study of cytomegalovirus exposure and HLA in healthy donors. As for the study in general: Genotyping of roughly 400 donors showed that about 79% belonged to the Caucasian-associated ancestry cluster. Broader study findings: Previously analyzed data showed that most TCR beta V segments were productive at a frequency of about 90% or about 30%. An observed cluster of highly shared sequence variants was recorded as a likely sequencing artifact.

PCR was performed using 60 Vbeta and 13 Jbeta primers. The table came from immunoSEQ multiplex PCR; TCRdb's copy has only in-frame clones and leaves some out. This listing includes 80,000 to 100,000 clones. In regard to this clone: Its antigen is unidentified.

Each donor was healthy, and each was a bone marrow donor. Germline CDR1 is ENHRY and CDR2 is SYGVKD. V lost 0 bases, J lost 5 bases, and 5 bases stayed unmatched. The CDR3 spans 17 residues. This rearrangement joins TRBV10-3 to TRBJ2-5; 14 nucleotides line up with TRBD2. The receptor's source is a woman aged 30 to 39 in good health and CMV-seronegative. Sequencing used PBMCs. The CDR3, as DNA: TGTGCCATCAGTGAGTCGACTAGCGGGAGGGTACGGGAGACCCAGTACTTC. Encoded protein: CAISESTSGRVRETQYF.